This T cell receptor (beta chain) derives from a study of cytomegalovirus exposure and HLA in healthy donors. Study as a whole: In an early release, HLA-typed donors contributed 77 million or so unique TCR sequences.

The study ran its PCR with 60 Vbeta and 13 Jbeta primers. Some clones are missing from TCRdb's copy, which holds only in-frame ones; the method was immunoSEQ multiplex PCR. Among 60,000 to 75,000 clones listed, 55% to 75% were seen once. The CDR3 runs to 14 residues. The V gene end was trimmed by 3 bases and the J gene end by 0 bases; junction bases not matched to a gene: 2. Germline loops: CDR1 SGHDT, CDR2 YYEEEE. In regard to this clone: Its antigen is as yet unknown.

Study-wide results and limits: Among the sequence variants, a highly shared cluster was likely an artifact of sequencing.

Source material: PBMCs. The TCR sequence derives from a middle-aged woman in good health and CMV-seropositive. The chain recombines TRBV5-6 with TRBJ2-7; 8 bases match TRBD1. The CDR3 loop reads CASSWTGSSYEQYF. The DNA for the CDR3 is TGTGCCAGCAGCTGGACAGGGAGCTCCTACGAGCAGTACTTC. The full variable domain, completed using reference TRBV5-6 and TRBJ2-7, is DAGVTQSPTHLIKTRGQQVTLRCSPKSGHDTVSWYQQALGQGPQFIFQYYEEEERQRGNFPDRFSGHQFPNYSSELNVNALLLGDSALYLCASSWTGSSYEQYFGPGTRLTVT.